Following are 9 T cell receptor beta chains from one sample sequenced in a study of regulatory T cells in long-lasting Graves disease. Both iRepertoire HTBI primers and Arm-PCR of CDR3 regions were used to build the TCR beta libraries. TCRdb itself ran the multiplex PCR reads through MiXCR, one entry per CDR3 protein. This sample has 560,000 or so distinct CDR3 sequences, with roughly a sixth found just once. Time point denoted: newly diagnosed GD, antithyroid drugs for less than 3 months. RNA extracted from PBMCs served as the sequencing template. The sample was also linked to a second study, of T cells in Graves' hyperthyroidism and ophthalmopathy.

The sample was peripheral blood mononuclear cells (PBMCs), taken at new diagnosis, from a patient treated with antithyroid drugs. The source of these receptors is a man aged 18 to 29 with Graves disease.

This chain links TRBV7-2 with TRBJ2-1, with TRBD2 matching 8 bases. V was pared by 3 bases and J by 5 bases, with 9 bases of the junction left unmatched. Germline V gives CDR1 SGHTA, CDR2 FQGNSA. The CDR3 consists of 16 residues. The CDR3 nucleotides are TGTGCCAGCAGCTTCCCCCGACTAGCGCTCAACAATGAGCAGTTCTTC. Translated, it gives CASSFPRLALNNEQFF.

Many counts were recorded for this clonotype. The chain joins TRBV6-1 to TRBJ2-7; D call uncertain. The CDR3 spans 15 residues. Germline CDR1 and CDR2: MNHNS and SASEGT. Trimming removed 5 bases at V and 2 bases at J, with 16 bases between. The CDR3, as DNA: TGTGCCAGCAGTAAGCTCGGCCAACCCGCCTACGAGCAGTACTTC. This encodes CASSKLGQPAYEQYF.

This clonotype has ten or more counts. This chain joins TRBV12-3 or TRBV12-4 and TRBJ2-7, with 9 bases that match TRBD2. Unmatched junction bases numbered 8, after V lost 7 bases and J lost 4 bases. This CDR3 has 14 amino acids. The CDR3 here is CASTQGLASYEQYF. The CDR3 nucleotides are TGTGCCAGCACCCAGGGACTAGCATCTTACGAGCAGTACTTC.

The chain is built from TRBV14 and TRBJ1-1; D is unresolved. The CDR3 extends over 14 amino acids. The V gene's germline CDR1 is SGHDN and CDR2 FVKESK. V shed 4 bases and J shed 1 base, with 10 bases lying between them. The CDR3 loop reads CASSLRHPNTEAFF. CDR3 nucleotides: TGTGCCAGCAGCCTCCGACACCCGAACACTGAAGCTTTCTTT. Looking up the rest from reference TRBV14 and TRBJ1-1 gives the full variable domain: EAGVTQFPSHSVIEKGQTVTLRCDPISGHDNLYWYRRVMGKEIKFLLHFVKESKQDESGMPNNRFLAERTGGTYSTLKVQPAELEDSGVYFCASSLRHPNTEAFFGQGTRLTVV.

This clonotype was seen only a few times. As DNA, the CDR3 is TGTGCCAGCAGCCAAACGGGACAGGGGAGGGACGAGCAGTACTTC. Translating it yields CASSQTGQGRDEQYF. V and J are TRBV14 and TRBJ2-7, with TRBD1 matching over 10 bases. V lost 2 bases to trimming and J lost 5 bases; unmatched junction nucleotides: 6. There are 15 residues in the CDR3. Germline V gene sequence: CDR1 SGHDN, CDR2 FVKESK.

This sequence joins TRBV6-1 and TRBJ2-4, with 12 bases aligning to TRBD2. The DNA matches TRBJ2-5 better at its end, which makes the J call doubtful. CDR3 length: 16 residues. In germline, CDR1 is MNHNS, CDR2 SASEGT. The CDR3 DNA follows: TGTGCCAGCAACGGACTAGCGGGATCCCAACAAGAGACCCAGTACTTC. It translates to CASNGLAGSQQETQYF.

This clonotype was seen repeatedly, ten times or more. The chain has TRBV3-1 and TRBJ1-1; TRBD1 agrees at 7 bases. V lost 4 bases to trimming and J lost 6 bases; unmatched junction nucleotides: 5. The CDR3 contains 13 residues. Looked up from germline, CDR1 is LGHDT and CDR2 is YNNKEL (reference sequence). The CDR3: CASSLNTGAEAFF. The CDR3, as DNA: TGTGCCAGCAGCCTAAATACAGGGGCTGAAGCTTTCTTT.

This clonotype was observed a handful of times. The chain combines TRBV6-2 or TRBV6-3 with TRBJ1-1; TRBD1 agrees at 8 bases. The trim removed 0 bases at V and 5 bases at J, leaving 5 bases unmatched. Germline V gene data show CDR1 as MNHEY and CDR2 as SVGEGT. The CDR3 sequence is 15 residues long. The CDR3 region is CASSYSGQGRTEAFF. The CDR3 coding sequence is TGTGCCAGCAGTTACTCAGGACAGGGAAGGACTGAAGCTTTCTTT.

The rearrangement links TRBV4-2 to TRBJ1-4; D perhaps matches TRBD1 (6 bases). Germline CDR1 LGHNA, CDR2 YNFKEQ. The CDR3 is made up of 15 amino acids. Trimming stripped 4 bases from V and 7 bases from J, with 16 bases between. The CDR3 reads CASSPDKGGFEKLFF. In nucleotides, the CDR3 is TGTGCCAGCAGCCCCGACAAAGGGGGATTTGAAAAACTGTTTTTT.